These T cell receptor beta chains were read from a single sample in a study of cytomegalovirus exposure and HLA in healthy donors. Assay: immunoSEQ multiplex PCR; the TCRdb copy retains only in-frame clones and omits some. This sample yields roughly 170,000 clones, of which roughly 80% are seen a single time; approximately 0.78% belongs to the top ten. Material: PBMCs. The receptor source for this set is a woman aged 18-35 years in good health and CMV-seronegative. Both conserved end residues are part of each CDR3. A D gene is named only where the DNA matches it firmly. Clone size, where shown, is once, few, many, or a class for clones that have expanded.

CASSLPSGSGNTGELFF,TGTGCCAGCAGTTTACCTAGCGGGAGTGGAAACACCGGGGAGCTGTTTTTT,TRBJ2-2,TRBV27,-,TRBD2
CASSRQEAFF,TGTGCCAGCAGCCGACAGGAAGCTTTCTTT,TRBJ1-1,TRBV11-2,-,-
CASSGRGQGTYEQYF,TGCGCCAGCAGCGGCCGGGGACAGGGGACCTACGAGCAGTACTTC,TRBJ2-7,TRBV5-1,few,TRBD1
CASSSSIAPGQGSIEQYF,TGCGCCAGCAGCTCGTCTATTGCCCCGGGACAGGGTTCAATCGAGCAGTACTTC,TRBJ2-7,TRBV5-1,-,TRBD1
CASSVPLGTSGMGNIQYF,TGTGCCAGCAGCGTACCTTTGGGGACTAGCGGGATGGGAAACATTCAGTACTTC,TRBJ2-4,TRBV11-3,-,TRBD2
CASSQERTSGRVGSLYEQYF,TGCGCCAGCAGCCAAGAACGGACTAGCGGGAGGGTCGGGTCCCTCTACGAGCAGTACTTC,TRBJ2-7,TRBV4-3,-,TRBD2
CASSLWRGQANTGELFF,TGTGCCAGCAGCTTGTGGAGGGGACAGGCGAACACCGGGGAGCTGTTTTTT,TRBJ2-2,TRBV5-8,-,TRBD1
CASSERAISYEQYF,TGTGCCAGCAGTGAGCGGGCTATCTCCTACGAGCAGTACTTC,TRBJ2-7,TRBV2,-,-
CASSDSRDDPRGNYGYTF,TGTGCCAGCAGTGACTCTCGGGACGACCCCCGGGGGAACTATGGCTACACCTTC,TRBJ1-2,TRBV6-4,few,-
CASSLARSYEQYF,TGTGCCAGCAGTTTAGCGAGGTCCTACGAGCAGTACTTC,TRBJ2-7,TRBV7-2,-,-
CAWNKRGYEQYF,TGTGCCTGGAACAAAAGGGGCTACGAGCAGTACTTC,TRBJ2-7,TRBV30,-,-
CASSPTGRDEQYF,TGTGCCAGCAGTCCTACAGGGAGGGACGAGCAGTACTTC,TRBJ2-7,TRBV5-6,-,-
CASSGPWGGDGYTF,TGCGCCAGCAGTGGTCCGTGGGGGGGTGATGGCTACACCTTC,TRBJ1-2,TRBV10-2,-,-
CASSVAGQGPDTQYF,TGTGCCAGCAGCGTAGCTGGGCAGGGTCCAGATACGCAGTATTTT,TRBJ2-3,TRBV9,-,-
CASSLLDTLNEQFF,TGTGCCAGCAGCTTACTCGATACTCTTAATGAGCAGTTCTTC,TRBJ2-1,TRBV27,-,-
CASSPTHRWGVSGNTIYF,TGTGCCAGCAGCCCAACCCACCGGTGGGGAGTATCTGGAAACACCATATATTTT,TRBJ1-3,TRBV11-3,few,-
CASSLGGQGAYGYTF,TGTGCCAGCAGCTTAGGGGGACAGGGGGCCTATGGCTACACCTTC,TRBJ1-2,TRBV7-9,-,TRBD1
CASRELGTVQETQYF,TGTGCCAGTAGGGAATTGGGGACAGTTCAAGAGACCCAGTACTTC,TRBJ2-5,TRBV19,once,TRBD1
CASIPGGAVDTQYF,TGTGCCAGCATCCCCGGGGGGGCTGTAGATACGCAGTATTTT,TRBJ2-3,TRBV6-6,-,TRBD2
CASSERLAVLYYEQYF,TGTGCCAGCAGTGAAAGGCTAGCGGTCCTTTACTACGAGCAGTACTTC,TRBJ2-7,TRBV2,-,TRBD2
CATSAGQDYFYEQYF,TGTGCCACCAGCGCAGGACAGGATTACTTCTACGAGCAGTACTTC,TRBJ2-7,TRBV15,-,TRBD1
CASSDSLAGPYNEQFF,TGTGCCAGCAGTGATAGCCTCGCGGGGCCCTACAATGAGCAGTTCTTC,TRBJ2-1,TRBV6-1,few,-
CAIGMAGVQDTQYF,TGTGCCATCGGGATGGCAGGGGTGCAAGATACGCAGTATTTT,TRBJ2-3,TRBV10-3,-,-
CASSNIKGVTETQYF,TGTGCCAGCTCAAATATCAAGGGGGTTACGGAGACCCAGTACTTC,TRBJ2-5,TRBV18,-,-
CASREGSGSNQPQHF,TGCGCCAGCAGGGAGGGGAGTGGTAGCAATCAGCCCCAGCATTTT,TRBJ1-5,TRBV5-1,few,-
CASSARDRAYEQYF,TGTGCCAGCAGTGCCCGGGACAGGGCCTACGAGCAGTACTTC,TRBJ2-7,TRBV27,-,TRBD1
CASSLGSTASIGTGELFF,TGTGCCAGCAGCTTGGGATCTACGGCTAGCATAGGCACCGGGGAGCTGTTTTTT,TRBJ2-2,TRBV5-4,once,-